A single sample gave rise to the 23 T cell receptor beta chains below, sequenced in a study of OX40 agonist ivuxolimab in advanced cancers. This table comes from immunoSEQ multiplex PCR, and its TCRdb copy is limited to in-frame clones, with some not included. The repertoire has approximately 69,000 clones, about 89% of them found once; the top ten carry 0.25% to 0.3%. The material was CD4+ or CD8+ T cells sorted from blood, obtained in a trial of the OX40 agonist ivuxolimab. The receptors originated from an adult with an advanced solid tumor such as melanoma, head and neck, liver or kidney cancer.

This chain links TRBV5-1 with TRBJ1-4; 7 bases map to TRBD1. CDR1 is SGHRS, CDR2 YFSETQ, per germline. The CDR3 totals 13 residues. V shed 5 bases, J shed 8 bases, and the junction held 6 bases outside the gene matches. The DNA of the CDR3 is TGCGCCAGCAGAGGACAGGTGGGCGAAAAACTGTTTTTT. Translating gives CASRGQVGEKLFF.

V usage is TRBV28 and J usage is TRBJ1-2; D is undetermined. Germline V gene data show CDR1 as MDHEN and CDR2 as SYDVKM. Trimming took off 8 bases at V and 6 bases at J, with 19 bases between the two ends. The length of the CDR3 is 14 residues. CDR3 sequence reads: CASCLGGGYHGYTF. The CDR3 coding sequence is TGTGCCAGCTGCTTAGGTGGCGGATATCATGGCTACACCTTC.

The chain recombines TRBV5-1 with TRBJ1-2, with 12 nucleotides matching TRBD1. Trimming removed 3 bases from V and 7 bases from J; junction bases left unmatched: 4. Germline V gene lookup returns CDR1 SGHRS and CDR2 YFSETQ. The CDR3 runs to 14 residues. As DNA, the CDR3 is TGCGCCAGCAGCTGGGGACAGGGGGCCCGTGGCTACACCTTC. This translates into CASSWGQGARGYTF.

J is TRBJ1-1 and V is TRBV6-6, with D possibly matching TRBD1 (6 bases). V was clipped by 0 bases and J by 5 bases, with 13 bases between them. The germline V gene encodes CDR1 MNHNY and CDR2 SVGAGI (reference sequence). The CDR3 runs to 15 residues. The CDR3 is CASSYSRTAVTEAFF. DNA of the CDR3: TGTGCCAGCAGTTACTCGAGGACAGCCGTGACTGAAGCTTTCTTT.

The V gene is TRBV29-1, the J gene TRBJ2-2, with TRBD1 matching 7 bases. V dropped 6 bases and J dropped 0; count of bases not matched to a gene: 4. Per germline, CDR1 SQVTM and CDR2 ANQGSEA. This CDR3 spans 14 amino acids. DNA of the CDR3: TGCAGCGTCTCCGGGACAGCGAACACCGGGGAGCTGTTTTTT. It is translated as CSVSGTANTGELFF.

The chain employs TRBV28 and TRBJ2-7; D is ambiguous. The germline V and J ends were trimmed by 5 bases and 6 bases, with 8 bases remaining between them. This CDR3 contains 11 residues. The germline V gene encodes CDR1 MDHEN and CDR2 SYDVKM. CDR3 amino acids: CASSPRTEQYF. CDR3 nucleotides: TGTGCCAGCAGTCCGCGGACCGAGCAGTACTTC.

This chain uses TRBV19 with TRBJ2-5; 9 bases align to TRBD2. Losses at the gene ends were 4 bases for V and 4 bases for J; bases not matched to a gene: 4. There are 14 residues in the CDR3. Per the germline V gene, CDR1 is LNHDA and CDR2 is SQIVND (reference sequence). In nucleotides, the CDR3 is TGTGCCAGTAGTACCCGGACTAGCGTAGAGACCCAGTACTTC. This sequence encodes CASSTRTSVETQYF. Based on the CDR3 plus reference TRBV19 and TRBJ2-5, the full variable domain is DGGITQSPKYLFRKEGQNVTLSCEQNLNHDAMYWYRQDPGQGLRLIYYSQIVNDFQKGDIAEGYSVSREKKESFPLTVTSAQKNPTAFYLCASSTRTSVETQYFGPGTRLLVL.

The V gene is TRBV18, the J gene TRBJ2-2; 8 nucleotides align to TRBD2. The J segment lost 4 bases and the V segment lost 3 bases, leaving 4 bases of the junction unmatched. The V gene's germline CDR1 is KGHSH and CDR2 LQKENI. The CDR3 contains 15 residues. DNA for the CDR3: TGTGCCAGCTCACCGCTGACTAGCGCCACCGGGGAGCTGTTTTTT. Translated: CASSPLTSATGELFF.

The chain links TRBV19 to TRBJ1-4; D is undetermined. The length of the CDR3 is 15 residues. Germline CDR1 reads LNHDA; CDR2 reads SQIVND (reference sequence). The V gene lost 4 bases and the J gene lost 0 bases, with 9 bases spanning the gap. The CDR3 here is CASSTRQATNEKLFF. CDR3 nucleotide sequence: TGTGCCAGTAGTACCAGACAAGCAACTAATGAAAAACTGTTTTTT.

Here the CDR3 reads CASSLGGQANNYGYTF. The CDR3 coding sequence is TGTGCCAGCAGCTTAGGAGGTCAGGCGAATAACTATGGCTACACCTTC. V and J are TRBV7-9 and TRBJ1-2; D gene ambiguous. Trimming took off 1 base at V and 1 base at J, with 13 bases between the two ends. Germline CDR1 and CDR2: SEHNR and FQNEAQ (reference sequence). CDR3 length: 16 residues. Based on the CDR3 plus reference TRBV7-9 and TRBJ1-2, the full variable domain is DTGVSQNPRHKITKRGQNVTFRCDPISEHNRLYWYRQTLGQGPEFLTYFQNEAQLEKSRLLSDRFSAERPKGSFSTLEIQRTEQGDSAMYLCASSLGGQANNYGYTFGSGTRLTVV.

This clone turned up a few times. This chain joins TRBV15 and TRBJ2-7; 7 bases align to TRBD2. Trimming took 5 bases from V and 7 from J; bases not matched to a gene: 11. The germline gives CDR1 LNHNV, CDR2 YYDKDF (reference sequence). This CDR3 spans 14 amino acids. The CDR3 loop reads CATSRGLSSVEQYF. In DNA, the CDR3 is TGTGCCACCAGCCGGGGACTATCTTCCGTTGAGCAGTACTTC.

This chain uses TRBV14 with TRBJ1-2; no clear D. V dropped 3 bases and J dropped 2 bases, with 4 bases sitting between them. This CDR3 region has 12 residues. Germline CDR1 and CDR2: SGHDN and FVKESK. This CDR3 is CASSQGNYGYTF. The CDR3 coding sequence is TGTGCCAGCAGCCAGGGCAACTATGGCTACACCTTC.

The chain has TRBV5-1 and TRBJ2-1, with D tentatively TRBD2 (6 bases). V was clipped by 5 bases and J by 6 bases, with 15 bases between them. The CDR3 has 14 residues. CDR1 and CDR2 from the germline V gene are SGHRS and YFSETQ. CDR3 sequence: CASSFGGPANEQFF. The DNA of the CDR3 is TGCGCCAGCAGTTTCGGAGGGCCTGCCAATGAGCAGTTCTTC.

The gene calls are TRBV11-2 and TRBJ2-5; TRBD1 agrees at 10 bases. Trimming cost V 0 bases and J 4 bases; bases outside gene matches: 2. The CDR3 runs to 15 residues. Germline loops: CDR1 SGHAT, CDR2 FQNNGV. CDR3 sequence reads: CASSLERTGGETQYF. The CDR3 DNA reads as TGTGCCAGCAGCTTAGAGAGGACAGGGGGAGAGACCCAGTACTTC.

The chain links TRBV15 to TRBJ2-3; 7 bases are a match to TRBD1. CDR3 size: 18 residues. The J segment lost 8 bases and the V segment lost 4 bases, leaving 21 bases of the junction unmatched. Germline V gene lookup returns CDR1 LNHNV and CDR2 YYDKDF (reference sequence). CDR3 region: CATSIESPGGLAQITQYF. The CDR3 DNA reads as TGTGCCACCAGCATTGAAAGTCCAGGGGGTCTGGCACAGATTACGCAGTATTTT.

V gene TRBV11-2 combines with J gene TRBJ2-3; TRBD2 matches at 10 bases. Germline CDR1 reads SGHAT; CDR2 reads FQNNGV. J lost 2 bases, V lost 2 bases, and 10 bases had no gene match. The CDR3 is 18 amino acids. The CDR3 region is CASSLSQTSGTLTDTQYF. The CDR3 DNA is TGTGCCAGCAGCTTATCACAAACTAGCGGGACCCTCACAGATACGCAGTATTTT.

The chain's CDR3 is CASTRGDTQYF. The CDR3 DNA sequence: TGTGCCAGCACGAGGGGAGATACGCAGTATTTT. V and J are TRBV6-5 and TRBJ2-3, with D possibly being TRBD1 or TRBD2 (5 bases each). The CDR3 consists of 11 residues. V shed 7 bases and J shed 5 bases, with 7 bases lying between them. Germline assignment: CDR1 MNHEY and CDR2 SVGAGI.

This clone was counted a single time. CDR3 DNA sequence: TGTGCCAGTAGTCCTTCGGCAGTGGGGCTGAACACTGAAGCTTTCTTT. Encoded protein: CASSPSAVGLNTEAFF. The rearrangement uses TRBV19 and TRBJ1-1; D may be TRBD1 (5 bases). CDR1 LNHDA and CDR2 SQIVND come from the germline V gene (reference sequence). The V and J ends lost 5 bases and 0 bases respectively, with 16 bases between them. The CDR3 is 16 residues long.

This clone was seen just once. CDR3 bases: TGTGCCAGCAGCCCGGGGGGACCTAATGAAAAACTGTTTTTT. It specifies CASSPGGPNEKLFF. The chain has TRBV7-9 and TRBJ1-4; D is possibly TRBD1 (5 bases). From germline, CDR1 is SEHNR and CDR2 FQNEAQ (reference sequence). This CDR3 has 14 amino acids. V dropped 5 bases and J dropped 3 bases, with 10 bases sitting between them.

This chain joins TRBV7-9 and TRBJ2-7, with D possibly TRBD1 on 5 matching bases. CDR3 length: 13 amino acids. Trimming left V 3 bases short and J 1 base short, with 7 bases between. From germline, CDR1 is SEHNR and CDR2 FQNEAQ (reference sequence). The CDR3 sequence is CASSLDTSYEQYF. CDR3 sequence (DNA): TGTGCCAGCAGCTTGGACACTTCCTACGAGCAGTACTTC.

This clone has more than one count but fewer than ten. This chain joins TRBV9 and TRBJ2-2; the D is unclear. This CDR3 has 14 residues. V lost 1 base, J lost 3 bases, and 7 bases lay in between. The germline gives CDR1 SGDLS, CDR2 YYNGEE. In DNA form, the CDR3 reads TGTGCCAGCAGCGTAAGGCCGGACACCGGGGAGCTGTTTTTT. Translation: CASSVRPDTGELFF.

V gene TRBV2 combines with J gene TRBJ2-7; D is ambiguous. Germline CDR1 is SNHLY and CDR2 is FYNNEI. CDR3 length equals 11 residues. V was shortened by 7 bases and J by 2 bases, with 6 bases between the two germline ends. Here the CDR3 DNA reads TGTGCCAGCAAAAGGACCTACGAGCAGTACTTC. Its protein product is CASKRTYEQYF.

The V call is TRBV7-9, the J call TRBJ2-1; D is unresolved. The germline gives CDR1 SEHNR, CDR2 FQNEAQ (reference sequence). The CDR3 has 13 residues. The V gene lost 6 bases and the J gene lost 6 bases, with 12 bases spanning the gap. The CDR3 protein is CASSLVAGNEQFF. The DNA of the CDR3 is TGTGCCAGCAGTCTCGTAGCTGGCAATGAGCAGTTCTTC. Variable domain in full (rest from reference TRBV7-9 and TRBJ2-1): DTGVSQNPRHKITKRGQNVTFRCDPISEHNRLYWYRQTLGQGPEFLTYFQNEAQLEKSRLLSDRFSAERPKGSFSTLEIQRTEQGDSAMYLCASSLVAGNEQFFGPGTRLTVL.